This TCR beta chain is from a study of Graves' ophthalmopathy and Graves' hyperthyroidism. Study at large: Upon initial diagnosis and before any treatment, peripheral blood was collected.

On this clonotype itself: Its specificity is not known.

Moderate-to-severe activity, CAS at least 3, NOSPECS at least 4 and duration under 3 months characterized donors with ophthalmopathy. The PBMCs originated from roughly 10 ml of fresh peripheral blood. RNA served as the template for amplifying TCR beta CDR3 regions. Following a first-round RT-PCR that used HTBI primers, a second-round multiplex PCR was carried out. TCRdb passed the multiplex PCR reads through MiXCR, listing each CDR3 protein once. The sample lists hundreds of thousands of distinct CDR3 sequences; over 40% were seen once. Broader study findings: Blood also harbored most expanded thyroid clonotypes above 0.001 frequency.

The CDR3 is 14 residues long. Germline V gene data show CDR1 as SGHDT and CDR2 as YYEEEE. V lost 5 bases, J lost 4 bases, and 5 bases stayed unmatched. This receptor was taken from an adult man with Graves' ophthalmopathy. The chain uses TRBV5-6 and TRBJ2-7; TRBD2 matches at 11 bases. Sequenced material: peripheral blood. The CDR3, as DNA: TGTGCCAGCAGGACCGGGACTAGCGGTTACGAGCAGTACTTC. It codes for CASRTGTSGYEQYF.